Sequencing of this T cell receptor beta chain was carried out in a study of cytomegalovirus exposure and HLA in healthy donors (dated by TCRdb to the late 2010s). Describing the broader study: In an earlier analysis of several hundred of the donors, 276 Gb of sequence data and roughly 100 million unique TCR beta sequences from some 170 million T cells were reported. An early release covering 500 to 750 HLA-typed donors comprised roughly 300 gigabases of sequencing data and tens of millions of unique TCR sequences. Among the roughly 400 genotyped donors, around 81% belonged to the genetic ancestry cluster associated with self-reported Caucasian donors. The study aimed to test whether signatures of past pathogen exposure could be identified by cataloging public T cell receptors. The study profiled the T cell repertoires of under 700 subjects by immunosequencing and related them to cytomegalovirus serostatus. A separate validation cohort of over a hundred different subjects was used in addition to the roughly 670-subject first cohort. To predict cytomegalovirus infection status, the study brought together high-throughput TCR immunosequencing, statistical association of individual TCRs with disease status, and machine learning. In a later analysis, previously published TCR beta repertoires from several hundred donors were re-analyzed and high-resolution HLA genotyping was added so that TCR occurrence patterns could be studied. The later analysis used no new phenotypic data to find candidate immune exposures, relying instead on TCR beta sequences and their occurrence across donors. To decide whether each TCR beta V gene segment behaved as functional or pseudogenic, an earlier analysis of some 540 of the donors relied on high-throughput TCR beta sequencing. Donor age, sex, ethnicity and CMV serostatus were collected together with the repertoire data. In a later genetic analysis, genome-wide SNP genotypes for about 65% of the roughly 670 donors were used, and that subset was treated as a discovery cohort. Every discovery cohort repertoire had been produced on one sequencing platform. Class I and class II HLA loci were covered by the typing at four-digit resolution. Typing coverage differed by locus: A, B, C, DRB1 and DQB1 were typed in roughly 620-640 donors, DQA1 in 500 to 550, DPA1 in around 600, and DPB1 in roughly 450. Several DR-DQ haplotypes were handled as single units for association and clustering, since linkage in the cohort was strong. Across 398 genotyped donors of the cohort, an average of roughly 250,000 unique TCR beta nucleotide sequences per donor were sequenced, and 15% to 20% of those sequences were non-productive. The investigation overall reported the following: Broadly in line with IMGT annotations, most TCR beta V segments showed up in productive rearrangements about 87% or about 30% of the time in an earlier analysis of 587 of the donors. When HLA alleles, especially DR and DQ, strongly co-occurred, attributing TCR associations to individual alleles was difficult. Some IMGT-functional V segments, including TRBV6-2 and TRBV6-3, could not be distinguished by the 87-base-pair reads and were therefore excluded. Roughly 15 rarely observed V segments, including chromosome 9 orphons, were excluded from the earlier analysis of approximately 500 of the donors because counts were too low. A later genetic analysis associated a missense DCLRE1C variant with V-gene and J-gene trimming of TCR beta chains, and an independent cohort replicated the association. In a later analysis, around 17,000 TCR beta sequences were associated with specific HLA alleles at a false discovery rate of 0.05. Compared with equally common non-associated chains, HLA-associated TCR beta chains in a later analysis were more clonally expanded and had lower generation probabilities. A further reported finding was that TCR beta sequences accurately predicted the HLA-A and HLA-B alleles for most subjects in the first cohort. Several of the top co-occurrence clusters appeared to be linked to parvovirus B19, influenza, CMV and Epstein-Barr virus, according to a later analysis. This cohort had only TCR beta chains sequenced, and the lack of alpha or paired-chain data limited which features could be detected. A cluster of highly shared sequence variants was judged likely to represent a technical artifact of the sequencing pipeline. Three of the identified cytomegalovirus-associated TCR beta chains were confirmed in vitro to be specific for cytomegalovirus antigens. In a later analysis, TCR association rates were found to vary across HLA loci, with the most associated TCRs seen for DRB1 alleles and the fewest for HLA-C alleles. Because some donors lacked HLA typing at each locus, the association tests relied only on the typed subset. According to a later analysis, most CMV-associated TCR beta chains appeared to be HLA-restricted, and the HLA associations seemed to be driven largely by CMV exposure. Linkage disequilibrium might explain the correlated functional status among segregating V segments, but an unknown experimental factor could not be ruled out. In a later genetic analysis, fewer N-insertions in productive TCRs were reported among donors in an Asian-associated ancestry cluster than the roughly 640-donor mean. The only immune exposure information available for the cohort was CMV serostatus. The authors suggested that the approach could potentially be extended to other disease states and immunological phenotypes. Most TCR sequences were observed very rarely across donors, whereas some public TCRs were present in many individuals. The classifier was reported to diagnose cytomegalovirus status with high specificity and sensitivity in both the original cohort and the validation cohort. Sequencing depth was assumed to be roughly uniform across donors in the presence/absence analyses, though that assumption may not hold. A total of 150 or so TCR beta chains were listed by the study as associated with cytomegalovirus.

Library construction relied on the immunoSEQ multiplex PCR assay. A mixture of 60 forward primers for TCR Vbeta segments and 13 reverse primers for TCR Jbeta segments was used in the multiplex PCR. Amplification of the CDR3 region of rearranged TCR beta genes was performed with a multiplex PCR assay on genomic DNA. On the Illumina HiSeq System, the amplified TCR beta libraries were sequenced as 87-base-pair reads. In the paper's pipeline: Across the 700 or so repertoires, a later analysis counted 60 million to 90 million unique TCR beta chains, roughly 11 million of which were shared by at least two donors. Raw reads were error-corrected and collapsed into unique sequences by a nearest-neighbor algorithm in which closely related sequences were merged to remove PCR and sequencing errors. To assign V, D and J gene segments, CDR3 sequences were aligned to IMGT reference sequences. Each retained sequence needed at least a six-nucleotide match to both a V gene segment and a J gene segment. A rearrangement counted as productive if the CDR3 had no stop codons and remained in frame with V and J, and every other rearrangement counted as non-productive. CDR3 was defined according to IMGT convention as the region running from the second conserved V-encoded cysteine to the conserved J-encoded phenylalanine. In an earlier analysis of approximately 590 of the donors, sequences lacking an unambiguous match to a single V gene segment were excluded. In an earlier analysis of some 590 of the donors, a V segment was called functional when productive rearrangements were above 56.7%, and segregating when the standard deviation between donors exceeded 5%. A statistical classification framework was developed to diagnose cytomegalovirus status using the catalog of TCR beta chain sequences. In a later analysis, TCR nucleotide sequences were compared against IMGT/GENE-DB human TR gene sequences so that V and J genes could be assigned. In a later analysis, CDR3 sequences and most-parsimonious VDJ recombination scenarios were assigned using the TCRdist pipeline. In a later analysis, each TCR beta chain was defined by its CDR3 amino acid sequence together with its V-gene family, and reads without a unique V-gene family were excluded. To address suspected cross-contamination and a sequencing artifact, a later analysis removed several hundred highly shared, low-generation-probability nucleotide sequences. For each public chain, a later analysis derived a clonal expansion index from normalized ranks of inferred template counts within each repertoire. In a later analysis, generation probabilities were computed using a VDJ recombination model fitted to out-of-frame rearrangements, and the results were checked against IGoR. In a later analysis, hypergeometric tests were used to score TCR-TCR, TCR-HLA and TCR-CMV co-occurrence, with a repertoire-size bias correction applied to TCR pairs. A later analysis estimated false discovery rates by permuting HLA or CMV assignments 20 times. In a later analysis, co-occurring TCRs were grouped with DBSCAN, and TCRdist sequence similarity was added when clustering was performed within HLA-allele-positive subsets. For co-occurrence clustering, repertoires with fewer than 30,000 or more than 120,000 public chains were excluded, along with a handful of repertoires with anomalous nucleotide sharing. TCRdb carries this immuneACCESS record with in-frame sequences only. Its versions omit some clonotypes, under half of them owing to an unresolved V gene in the studies checked, with the rest unexplained. V, J and clone size are taken as reported in that table, and D and trimming were inferred from the DNA itself. The sample's table covers over 45,000 clones. The ten largest clones add up to less than 2.5% of the sample.

Taken from cysteine to phenylalanine, the CDR3 has 14 residues. The sequence is cut down to CDR3 DNA, 42 bases in frame from base 1. V is shortened by 5 bases, J by 0 bases, and the region joining them spans 10 bases. The germline V gene gives CDR1 as MNHNS and CDR2 as SASEGT. As concerns this clone: Its cognate antigen has yet to be identified.

In total, more than 500 healthy bone marrow donors made up the cohort. At the time of sampling, every cohort member was nominally healthy, though immune exposures that went unrecorded were likely present. The donor was CMV seronegative and belonged to the group of around 350 seronegative cohort members. Each donor provided a peripheral blood sample, and peripheral blood mononuclear cells were used for TCR beta sequencing. The Qiagen DNeasy Blood Extraction Kit was used to extract genomic DNA from the blood cell samples. This TCR derives from a woman aged 18 to 35 in good health and CMV-seronegative. Specimen: PBMCs. The rearranged segments are TRBV6-1 and TRBJ1-2, with the identity of the D gene unclear. The encoded CDR3 is CASSTSVANYGYTF. The nucleotide sequence reads as follows: TGTGCCAGCAGTACCAGTGTGGCTAACTATGGCTACACCTTC.